Listed below are T cell receptor beta chains from one sample, sequenced in a study of blood T cell repertoires in COVID-19. Assay used: immunoSEQ multiplex PCR; TCRdb lists only in-frame clones, some missing. Of over 250,000 clones in the sample, about four fifths were seen once. The sequenced material came from peripheral blood. The receptors were sampled from a woman aged 45-65 years who had recovered from COVID-19. The CDR3 runs from the conserved cysteine through the conserved F or W. The order of the fields is D gene, V gene, J gene, clone size, CDR3 protein, CDR3 DNA. D genes are given only for firm matches. Expanded clones are given a class, and other clones once, few, many or no size at all.

NA	TRBV5-3	TRBJ2-7	NA	CARSPLPTGTHSYEQYF	TGTGCCAGAAGCCCACTCCCCACAGGAACCCACTCCTACGAGCAGTACTTC
NA	TRBV9	TRBJ1-1	NA	CASSVGPGTENTEAFF	TGTGCCAGCAGCGTAGGTCCCGGGACTGAAAACACTGAAGCTTTCTTT
NA	TRBV9	TRBJ2-1	NA	CASSVGAGASYNEQFF	TGTGCCAGCAGCGTAGGGGCGGGGGCCTCTTACAATGAGCAGTTCTTC
TRBD1	TRBV28	TRBJ2-7	NA	CASSQDRGKYEQYF	TGTGCCAGCAGTCAGGACAGGGGCAAGTACGAGCAGTACTTC
NA	TRBV30	TRBJ1-3	NA	CAWPGSGNTIYF	TGTGCCTGGCCCGGCTCTGGAAACACCATATATTTT
NA	TRBV7-2	TRBJ2-7	NA	CATSLDGSSSYEQYF	TGTGCCACCTCCCTAGACGGTTCAAGCTCCTACGAGCAGTACTTC
TRBD2	TRBV7-6	TRBJ2-7	NA	CASSLAVGLAGVSYEQYF	TGTGCCAGCAGCTTAGCGGTGGGGCTAGCGGGAGTCTCCTACGAGCAGTACTTC
NA	TRBV18	TRBJ2-7	NA	CATNTGSYEQYF	TGTGCCACCAACACAGGGTCCTACGAGCAGTACTTC
NA	TRBV21-1	TRBJ2-1	few	CASSKGGGASGLRNEQFF	TGTGCCAGCAGCAAAGGAGGGGGGGCTAGCGGATTGAGGAATGAGCAGTTCTTC
NA	TRBV30	TRBJ1-5	NA	CAWDPGVYSNQPQHF	TGTGCCTGGGACCCAGGCGTCTATAGCAATCAGCCCCAGCATTTT
NA	TRBV27	TRBJ1-2	once	CASRGGYGYTF	TGTGCCAGCCGGGGGGGCTATGGCTACACCTTC
NA	TRBV10-3	TRBJ1-5	few	CAITARDNQPQHF	TGTGCCATCACGGCCAGGGACAATCAGCCCCAGCATTTT
TRBD1	TRBV15	TRBJ2-5	NA	CATSRQTGGETQYF	TGTGCCACCAGCAGACAAACAGGGGGGGAGACCCAGTACTTC
NA	TRBV27	TRBJ2-2	NA	CASSPPSLAGTGELFF	TGTGCCAGCAGTCCGCCAAGCCTAGCCGGGACCGGGGAGCTGTTTTTT
NA	TRBV19	TRBJ2-1	NA	CASRPSGYNEQFF	TGTGCCAGTAGGCCTTCGGGTTACAATGAGCAGTTCTTC
TRBD1	TRBV29-1	TRBJ1-2	NA	CSVVRGLTHGYTF	TGCAGCGTTGTAAGGGGGCTGACTCATGGCTACACCTTC
NA	TRBV19	TRBJ2-3	once	CASSKDYRTDTQYF	TGTGCCAGTAGTAAAGACTATCGCACAGATACGCAGTATTTT
TRBD2	TRBV6-2/TRBV6-3	TRBJ2-7	NA	CASTPGTSGGAYHKYSEQYF	TGTGCCAGCACCCCGGGGACTAGCGGGGGGGCCTATCATAAGTATTCGGAGCAGTACTTC